This entry lists 26 T cell receptor beta chains sequenced from one sample in a study of blood T cell repertoires in COVID-19. Measured with immunoSEQ multiplex PCR; TCRdb has only the in-frame clones, and not every one. This table holds around 210,000 clones, about 86% found once. Specimen: peripheral blood. Receptors originate from a young man with active or convalescent COVID-19.

V and J are TRBV2 and TRBJ2-1; 9 positions match TRBD1. This CDR3 region has 14 residues. Germline V gene lookup returns CDR1 SNHLY and CDR2 FYNNEI. V shed 7 bases, J shed 6 bases, and the junction held 7 bases outside the gene matches. This CDR3 is CASINPGQGNEQFF. Written as DNA, the CDR3 is TGTGCCAGCATCAATCCGGGACAGGGCAATGAGCAGTTCTTC.

The chain couples TRBV12-3 or TRBV12-4 to TRBJ1-2; weak D call: TRBD1 (5 bases). The V end was cut by 4 bases, the J end by 8 bases, with 14 bases between. This CDR3 spans 13 amino acids. The CDR3 protein is CASSWPGLAGYTF. The CDR3 DNA sequence: TGTGCCAGCAGTTGGCCAGGGCTTGCCGGCTACACCTTC.

The chain carries TRBV11-3 and TRBJ2-5; TRBD2 aligns across 8 bases. Germline CDR1 is SGHNT and CDR2 is YENEEA. J was trimmed by 1 base and V by 1 base; bases with no gene match: 2. The CDR3 sequence is 15 residues long. The CDR3 DNA follows: TGTGCCAGCAGCTTAGCAGCGGGAGTCCAAGAGACCCAGTACTTC. Translation: CASSLAAGVQETQYF. Combining the CDR3 with reference TRBV11-3 and TRBJ2-5 gives the whole variable domain EAGVVQSPRYKIIEKKQPVAFWCNPISGHNTLYWYLQNLGQGPELLIRYENEEAVDDSQLPKDRFSAERLKGVDSTLKIQPAELGDSAVYLCASSLAAGVQETQYFGPGTRLLVL.

This chain links TRBV5-4 with TRBJ2-1; tentative D call: TRBD2 (7 bases). The germline V gene encodes CDR1 SGHNT and CDR2 YYREEE (reference sequence). Trimming cost V 6 bases and J 8 bases, with 21 bases left between them. The CDR3 consists of 15 residues. Here the CDR3 reads CASTPGAGARDEQFF. In nucleotides, the CDR3 is TGTGCCAGCACCCCCGGTGCGGGGGCGAGGGATGAGCAGTTCTTC.

The chain joins TRBV19 to TRBJ2-1; D gene unclear. Germline CDR1 and CDR2: LNHDA and SQIVND (reference sequence). The CDR3 has 14 residues. Trimming cost V 1 base and J 5 bases, with 9 bases left between them. The CDR3 DNA reads as TGTGCCAGTAGTATAGTCCCGCGCAACAATGAGCAGTTCTTC. Amino acid sequence: CASSIVPRNNEQFF.

The CDR3 nucleotides read TGTGCCAGCAGCTTAGAGGTCGGGACTCAGTACTTC. The encoded protein is CASSLEVGTQYF. The rearrangement links TRBV7-2 to TRBJ2-7, with D maybe TRBD2 (6 bases). This CDR3 is built from 12 residues. With 1 base removed from V and 10 bases from J, the gap between germline ends came to 11 bases. Germline assignment: CDR1 SGHTA and CDR2 FQGNSA.

Here the CDR3 reads CAWSVLGGGGPYEQYF. The CDR3 DNA follows: TGTGCCTGGAGTGTACTCGGAGGGGGAGGGCCCTACGAGCAGTACTTC. The genes are TRBV30 and TRBJ2-7; the D gene is possibly TRBD2 (7 bases). Trimming removed 0 bases from V and 2 bases from J, with 17 bases in between. Germline CDR1 reads GTSNPN; CDR2 reads SVGIG (reference sequence). The length of the CDR3 is 16 residues. The full variable domain, rest sourced from reference TRBV30 and TRBJ2-7, is SQTIHQWPATLVQPVGSPLSLECTVEGTSNPNLYWYRQAAGRGLQLLFYSVGIGQISSEVPQNLSASRPQDRQFILSSKKLLLSDSGFYLCAWSVLGGGGPYEQYFGPGTRLTVT.

This chain uses TRBV10-1 with TRBJ2-1; TRBD2 might be the D (6 bases). The CDR3 consists of 14 residues. CDR1 WNHNN and CDR2 SYGVQD come from the germline V gene (reference sequence). V lost 2 bases, J lost 7 bases, and 12 bases lay in between. The CDR3 loop reads CASSEAGRDNEQFF. CDR3 nucleotides: TGCGCCAGCAGTGAGGCGGGACGGGATAATGAGCAGTTCTTC.

The genes are TRBV30 and TRBJ1-1, with D maybe TRBD1 (5 bases). Germline CDR1 GTSNPN, CDR2 SVGIG (reference sequence). This CDR3 is built from 13 residues. V was cut by 2 bases and J by 8 bases, with 15 bases left in between. In nucleotides, the CDR3 is TGTGCCTGGAGTAGGCAGGGAAGAGAAGAAGCTTTCTTT. The encoded protein is CAWSRQGREEAFF.

The chain couples TRBV20-1 to TRBJ2-7, with TRBD2 matching 7 bases. The CDR3 has 16 residues. CDR1 and CDR2 from the germline V gene are DFQATT and SNEGSKA (reference sequence). The ends lost 3 bases at V and 2 bases at J; junction bases unmatched: 13. CDR3 bases: TGCAGTGCTAGTTCGCGGGGGACCCAAAAGACCTACGAGCAGTACTTC. It encodes CSASSRGTQKTYEQYF.

This chain uses TRBV5-1 with TRBJ2-3; 8 bases are shared with TRBD2. The trim removed 0 bases at V and 3 bases at J, leaving 9 bases unmatched. The CDR3 runs to 17 residues. CDR1 SGHRS and CDR2 YFSETQ come from the germline V gene. DNA of the CDR3: TGCGCCAGCAGCTTGGGTATACTAGCGGCAGATACAGATACGCAGTATTTT. This encodes CASSLGILAADTDTQYF.

This chain links TRBV6-5 with TRBJ1-2; 12 positions match TRBD1. The CDR3 loop spans 16 amino acids. Germline loops: CDR1 MNHEY, CDR2 SVGAGI. The V segment lost 4 bases and the J segment 0 bases; nucleotides outside the gene matches: 3. CDR3 sequence reads: CASSWDRGLSNYGYTF. In DNA, the CDR3 is TGTGCCAGCAGTTGGGACAGGGGGCTATCTAACTATGGCTACACCTTC.

The chain links TRBV20-1 to TRBJ1-2; D is unresolved. Trimming pared 3 bases from V and 6 bases from J, leaving 8 bases between. CDR1 and CDR2 from the germline V gene are DFQATT and SNEGSKA (reference sequence). CDR3 size: 11 residues. The DNA for the CDR3 is TGCAGTGCTAGTCAGGTTAATGGCTACACCTTC. It encodes CSASQVNGYTF.

The chain carries TRBV19 and TRBJ2-1, with TRBD1 matching 9 bases. The CDR3 has 15 residues. Germline loops: CDR1 LNHDA, CDR2 SQIVND (reference sequence). With 9 bases clipped from V and 3 bases from J, the junction kept 9 bases outside the gene matches. CDR3 residues: CAREDRGLFYNEQFF. In DNA, the CDR3 is TGTGCCAGAGAAGACAGGGGGTTGTTCTACAATGAGCAGTTCTTC.

This clone has just a few counts. The chain recombines TRBV2 with TRBJ1-5; 8 bases map to TRBD1. This CDR3 spans 19 amino acids. In germline, CDR1 is SNHLY, CDR2 FYNNEI. Trimming removed 0 bases from V and 5 bases from J; junction bases left unmatched: 15. In nucleotides, the CDR3 is TGTGCCAGCAGTGAAGCTGGGTGGGCAGGGGGCGATGGCGATCAGCCCCAGCATTTT. It specifies CASSEAGWAGGDGDQPQHF.

The chain joins TRBV24-1 to TRBJ2-2, with TRBD1 identical over 7 bases. The V gene's germline CDR1 is KGHDR and CDR2 SFDVKD. The CDR3 loop spans 17 amino acids. V was pared by 5 bases and J by 4 bases, with 12 bases of the junction left unmatched. CDR3 region: CATSVAGGVRGTGELFF. The CDR3 coding sequence is TGTGCCACCAGTGTCGCAGGGGGAGTCCGCGGCACCGGGGAGCTGTTTTTT.

Only one count was recorded for this clone. The gene calls are TRBV5-4 and TRBJ2-4, with TRBD2 identical over 9 bases. The CDR3 has 16 amino acids. Germline V gene sequence: CDR1 SGHNT, CDR2 YYREEE (reference sequence). The J segment lost 8 bases and the V segment lost 0 bases, leaving 9 bases of the junction unmatched. Here the CDR3 reads CASSLAREGRTDIQYF. The CDR3 bases are TGTGCCAGCAGCTTGGCGCGGGAGGGCCGTACGGACATTCAGTACTTC.

This clone was detected only once. CDR3 in amino acids: CASSEVRLAGVGEQFF. The DNA of the CDR3 is TGTGCCAGCAGTGAGGTCCGGCTAGCGGGGGTTGGGGAGCAGTTCTTC. The rearrangement joins TRBV6-4 to TRBJ2-1; 10 bases agree with TRBD2. CDR1 is MRHNA, CDR2 SNTAGT, per germline. The CDR3 contains 16 residues. Trimming took 3 bases from V and 10 from J; bases not matched to a gene: 12.

The chain carries TRBV6-4 and TRBJ2-2; TRBD1 might be the D (6 bases). Germline lookup yields CDR1 MRHNA and CDR2 SNTAGT. The CDR3 runs to 15 residues. The ends were cut back, 3 bases at V and 1 base at J, with 9 bases in the middle. CDR3 loop: CASSEGAGNTGELFF. The CDR3 DNA sequence: TGTGCCAGCAGTGAGGGGGCGGGGAACACCGGGGAGCTGTTTTTT.

This clone was picked up one time. This chain connects TRBV5-1 to TRBJ1-6; TRBD1 matches at 7 bases. The CDR3 is made up of 15 amino acids. With 4 bases clipped from V and 6 bases from J, the junction kept 7 bases outside the gene matches. Germline CDR1 SGHRS, CDR2 YFSETQ. CDR3 nucleotide sequence: TGCGCCAGCAGCAGGGGGCAGGGAGGTAATTCACCCCTCCACTTT. Its protein is CASSRGQGGNSPLHF.

The gene calls are TRBV18 and TRBJ1-2; D is ambiguous. This CDR3 is built from 13 residues. V was shortened by 4 bases and J by 0 bases, with 6 bases between the two germline ends. CDR1 is KGHSH, CDR2 LQKENI, per germline. CDR3 loop: CASSQQSNYGYTF. As DNA, the CDR3 is TGTGCCAGCTCACAACAGTCTAACTATGGCTACACCTTC.

V gene TRBV19 combines with J gene TRBJ1-2; possibly TRBD1 for D (6 bases). The CDR3 extends over 13 amino acids. Germline-derived CDR1 and CDR2 are LNHDA and SQIVND (reference sequence). The ends were cut back, 3 bases at V and 3 bases at J, with 8 bases in the middle. The CDR3 spells CASSISGDYGYTF. The CDR3 DNA reads TGTGCCAGTAGTATTTCAGGGGACTATGGCTACACCTTC. The entire variable domain, with the rest obtained from reference TRBV19 and TRBJ1-2, is as follows: DGGITQSPKYLFRKEGQNVTLSCEQNLNHDAMYWYRQDPGQGLRLIYYSQIVNDFQKGDIAEGYSVSREKKESFPLTVTSAQKNPTAFYLCASSISGDYGYTFGSGTRLTVV.

The J gene is TRBJ2-3, the V gene TRBV5-1, with 12 positions matching TRBD2. V lost 4 bases and J lost 6; bases outside the gene matches: 6. Germline V gene lookup returns CDR1 SGHRS and CDR2 YFSETQ. This CDR3 is 15 amino acids long. The CDR3 region is CASSPGLAGTDTQYF. The CDR3 coding sequence is TGCGCCAGCAGCCCGGGACTAGCGGGTACGGATACGCAGTATTTT.

This clone was seen a single time. J is TRBJ1-5 and V is TRBV6-2 or TRBV6-3; the match to TRBD1 covers 7 bases. CDR1 and CDR2 from the germline V gene are MNHEY and SVGEGT. V lost 6 bases to trimming and J lost 3 bases; unmatched junction nucleotides: 11. The CDR3 contains 16 residues. CDR3 bases: TGTGCCAGCAGCCTTCCCGGGACAGCTAACAATCAGCCCCAGCATTTT. It is translated as CASSLPGTANNQPQHF.

The V gene is TRBV24-1, the J gene TRBJ2-1; TRBD2 agrees at 9 bases. The V gene's germline CDR1 is KGHDR and CDR2 SFDVKD. V shed 4 bases and J 5 bases; nucleotides not matched to a gene: 11. The CDR3 has 17 amino acids. CDR3 amino acids: CATSDPNPGLANNEQFF. CDR3 coding DNA: TGTGCCACCAGTGACCCTAATCCGGGACTAGCCAACAATGAGCAGTTCTTC.

The chain links TRBV7-2 to TRBJ2-7, with 7 bases fitting TRBD1. Germline loops: CDR1 SGHTA, CDR2 FQGNSA. This CDR3 comprises 15 residues. Trimming removed 5 bases from V and 4 bases from J; junction bases left unmatched: 11. CDR3 residues: CASSLVGQGEYEQYF. The DNA for the CDR3 is TGTGCCAGCAGCCTAGTAGGGCAGGGGGAGTACGAGCAGTACTTC.